Shown below are 3 T cell receptor beta chains from a single sample sequenced in a study of cytomegalovirus exposure and HLA in healthy donors. With 60 Vbeta and 13 Jbeta primers, the PCR was carried out. Data came from immunoSEQ multiplex PCR; TCRdb stores just in-frame clones and leaves some out. Of over 100,000 clones listed, approximately 82% were seen once; the top ten hold less than 2%. The specimen sequenced was PBMCs. The receptors here all came from a man between 40 and 49 years old in good health and CMV-seronegative.

The CDR3 nucleotides are TGTGCCAGCAGCCCACACCCGACAGGGGGGAACGAGCAGTACTTC. Translating gives CASSPHPTGGNEQYF. The chain carries TRBV11-2 and TRBJ2-7; 9 positions agree with TRBD1. V lost 5 bases to trimming and J lost 5 bases; unmatched junction nucleotides: 10. CDR1 and CDR2 from the germline V gene are SGHAT and FQNNGV. The CDR3 extends over 15 amino acids.

This clone was counted between two and nine times. A far larger clone differs by one base, so this is likely a read error. This rearrangement joins TRBV5-4 to TRBJ2-1, with 7 bases matching TRBD1. This CDR3 region has 14 residues. Germline V CDR1 and CDR2: SGHNT, YYREEE (reference sequence). The J segment lost 5 bases and the V segment lost 7 bases, leaving 9 bases of the junction unmatched. The CDR3 reads CASGKPGTDNEQFF. CDR3 DNA sequence: TGTGCCAGCGGCAAACCCGGGACAGACAATGAGCAGTTCTTC.

Turning to this clone: Other DNA sequences in the same sample also yield this CDR3. The chain couples TRBV6-4 to TRBJ2-1; tentatively, D is TRBD2 (6 bases). This CDR3 is 16 amino acids long. V was trimmed by 3 bases and J by 7 bases, leaving 19 bases between them. Looked up from germline, CDR1 is MRHNA and CDR2 is SNTAGT. CDR3 amino acids: CASSEQPALASNEQFF. CDR3 DNA sequence: TGTGCCAGCAGTGAGCAGCCAGCTCTAGCGAGTAATGAGCAGTTCTTC.